This T cell receptor beta chain derives from a study of blood T cell repertoires in COVID-19. Whole-study context: Italy, Spain and the United States were the sources of the convalescent and acute COVID-19 samples. PBMCs, B-cell-depleted T cells, or T cells were the source of the cDNA or gDNA that made up the material.

Germline CDR1 is MDHEN and CDR2 is SYDVKM. The CDR3 is 13 amino acids. The germline V and J ends were trimmed by 5 bases and 3 bases, with 9 bases remaining between them. The Seattle patients, enrolled during active infection, were followed longitudinally. The assay was immunoSEQ multiplex PCR, and TCRdb's table has in-frame clones only and misses some. Found here are approximately 180,000 clones, roughly 81% of them singletons; the top ten hold around 10%. The chain couples TRBV28 to TRBJ2-3; D is possibly TRBD1 (6 bases). Sequenced sample: peripheral blood. The origin of this receptor is a woman older than 75 with COVID-19, enrolled during active disease. CDR3 region: CASSQTGTDTQYF. DNA for the CDR3: TGTGCCAGCAGTCAAACAGGGACAGATACGCAGTATTTT.